These T cell receptor beta chains were read from a single sample in a study of T cells in Graves' hyperthyroidism and ophthalmopathy. Via MiXCR, TCRdb re-called the multiplex PCR reads, giving one row per CDR3 protein. This sample has about 610,000 distinct CDR3 sequences, with about 16% found just once. Sequencing was performed on blood. These receptors all stem from a woman aged 40 to 50 with Graves' ophthalmopathy. Each CDR3 is given with its conserved first and last residue.

j_call v_call cdr3_length cdr3_aa
TRBJ1-2 TRBV3-1 16 CASRNYTGGTGDGYTF
TRBJ2-7 TRBV30 12 CAWSEWAYEQYF
TRBJ2-7 TRBV18 14 CASFATGVSYEQYF
TRBJ1-2 TRBV12-5 17 CASGLAPGDRFNYGYTF
TRBJ1-2 TRBV2 14 CASRGDSHAYGYTF
TRBJ2-2 TRBV6-1 18 CASSESGLAGTLTGELFF
TRBJ2-7 TRBV7-9 15 CASSSLSGQGDEQYF
TRBJ2-3 TRBV29-1 13 CSVGNKLTDTQYF
TRBJ1-1 TRBV18 16 CASSPSSSVENTEAFF
TRBJ2-7 TRBV28 15 CASKGGTVLSYEQYF
TRBJ1-5 TRBV20-1 15 CSARGTTGGSQPQHF
TRBJ1-1 TRBV11-2 13 CASSFPTGGKAFF
TRBJ2-1 TRBV24-1 15 CATSDSRARTYEQFF
TRBJ1-1 TRBV5-1 14 CASSTEGVNTEAFF
TRBJ2-3 TRBV20-1 16 CSARDHGTGYTDTQYF
TRBJ2-1 TRBV9 17 CASSEYDRPSSYNEQFF
TRBJ1-2 TRBV15 20 CATSAGDGVGQTILDYGYTF
TRBJ1-1 TRBV20-1 13 CSAIPGTNTEAFF
TRBJ2-2 TRBV12-3/TRBV12-4 14 CASRLDRGAGELFF
TRBJ2-7 TRBV6-1 14 CASRARRDSYEQYF
TRBJ1-5 TRBV5-1 16 CASSLGWGSSNQPQHF